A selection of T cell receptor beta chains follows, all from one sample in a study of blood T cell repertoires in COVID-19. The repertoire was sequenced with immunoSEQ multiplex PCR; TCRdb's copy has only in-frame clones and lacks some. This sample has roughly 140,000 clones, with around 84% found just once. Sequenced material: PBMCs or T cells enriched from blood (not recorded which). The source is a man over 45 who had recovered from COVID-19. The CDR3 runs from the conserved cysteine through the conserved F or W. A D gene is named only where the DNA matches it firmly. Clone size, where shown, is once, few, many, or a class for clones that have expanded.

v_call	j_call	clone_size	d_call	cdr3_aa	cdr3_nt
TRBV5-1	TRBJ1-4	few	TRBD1	CASSPTTGTNEKLFF	TGCGCCAGCAGCCCCACGACAGGGACTAATGAAAAACTGTTTTTT
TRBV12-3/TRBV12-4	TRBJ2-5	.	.	CASSLEGTQTQYF	TGTGCCAGCAGTTTGGAGGGGACCCAGACCCAGTACTTC
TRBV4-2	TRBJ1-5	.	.	CASSPTGGASNQPQHF	TGTGCCAGCAGCCCTACGGGGGGGGCCAGCAATCAGCCCCAGCATTTT
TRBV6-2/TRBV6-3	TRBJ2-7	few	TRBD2	CASSYSPAREGYEQYF	TGTGCCAGCAGTTACTCCCCCGCCAGGGAGGGATACGAGCAGTACTTC
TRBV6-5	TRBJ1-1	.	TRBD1	CASVPTGGNTEAFF	TGTGCCAGCGTGCCGACAGGGGGGAACACTGAAGCTTTCTTT
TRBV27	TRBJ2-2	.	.	CASSLIPGDKSGELFF	TGTGCCAGCAGTTTAATTCCGGGGGATAAGTCCGGGGAGCTGTTTTTT
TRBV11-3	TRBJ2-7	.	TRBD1	CASSPEGQGNYEQYF	TGTGCCAGCAGCCCTGAGGGACAGGGAAACTACGAGCAGTACTTC
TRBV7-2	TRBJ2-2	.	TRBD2	CASSQPSSGENTGELFF	TGTGCCAGCAGCCAGCCTTCTAGCGGGGAGAACACCGGGGAGCTGTTTTTT
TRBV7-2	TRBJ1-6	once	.	CASSGGARNSPLHF	TGTGCCAGCAGTGGGGGGGCGAGGAATTCACCCCTCCACTTT
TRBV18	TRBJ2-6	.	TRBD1	CASSQQSGTGTGANVLTF	TGTGCCAGCTCACAACAATCTGGGACAGGGACCGGGGCCAACGTCCTGACTTTC
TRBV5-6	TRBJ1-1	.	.	CASSLVGSWVNTEAFF	TGTGCCAGCAGCTTGGTCGGGTCATGGGTGAACACTGAAGCTTTCTTT
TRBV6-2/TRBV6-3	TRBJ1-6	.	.	CASSYKGIKSPLHF	TGTGCCAGCAGTTACAAGGGGATCAAGTCACCCCTCCACTTT
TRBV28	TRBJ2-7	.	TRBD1	CASSFPGTGFHEQYF	TGTGCCAGCAGTTTCCCCGGGACAGGGTTCCACGAGCAGTACTTC
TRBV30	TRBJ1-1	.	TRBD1	CAWSEQGDWNTEAFF	TGTGCCTGGAGTGAGCAGGGGGACTGGAACACTGAAGCTTTCTTT
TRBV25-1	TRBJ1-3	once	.	CASSDYGGYGNTIYF	TGTGCCAGCAGTGACTACGGAGGGTACGGAAACACCATATATTTT
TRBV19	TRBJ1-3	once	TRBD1	CASSDIPGGWSGNTIYF	TGTGCCAGTAGCGACATCCCAGGGGGATGGTCCGGAAACACCATATATTTT
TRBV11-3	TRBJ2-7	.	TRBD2	CASSLGSSGGYEQYF	TGTGCCAGCAGCTTAGGGTCGTCGGGGGGTTACGAGCAGTACTTC
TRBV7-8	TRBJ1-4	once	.	CASSLRRGDEKLFF	TGTGCCAGCAGCTTGAGGAGGGGCGATGAAAAACTGTTTTTT
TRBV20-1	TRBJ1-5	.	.	CSASPPSGNQPQHF	TGCAGTGCTAGTCCCCCCTCGGGCAATCAGCCCCAGCATTTT
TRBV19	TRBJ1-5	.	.	CASSIGTLNSNQPQHF	TGTGCCAGTAGTATCGGAACACTAAATAGCAATCAGCCCCAGCATTTT
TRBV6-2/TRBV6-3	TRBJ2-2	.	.	CASSGQGQGGELFF	TGTGCCAGCAGTGGCCAGGGGCAAGGCGGGGAGCTGTTTTTT
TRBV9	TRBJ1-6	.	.	CASSVGGRGRSNSPLHF	TGTGCCAGCAGCGTAGGTGGCAGGGGAAGGAGTAATTCACCCCTCCACTTT